A selection of T cell receptor beta chains follows, all from one sample in a study of identical twins. TCRdb re-derived calls from the 5' RACE reads in MiXCR, one entry per CDR3 protein. The sample shows about 720,000 distinct CDR3 sequences, about 20% of them seen only once. In addition, the sample was reused for a study of T cells expressing NK-cell markers.

Sequencing was done on a sample of PBMCs. Receptors were obtained from a woman under 30 in good health. The CDR3 runs from the conserved cysteine through the conserved F or W. Each record gives: V gene, D gene, CDR3 protein. A D gene is named only where the DNA matches it firmly.

v_gene: TRBV7-2; d_gene: -; CDR3aa: CASSLGAAYYEQYF
v_gene: TRBV7-9; d_gene: TRBD2; CDR3aa: CASSPPSGSGNEQFF
v_gene: TRBV7-6; d_gene: TRBD1; CDR3aa: CASSAADRGHEQYF
v_gene: TRBV12-3/TRBV12-4; d_gene: -; CDR3aa: CASSRTWTAQGDEKLFF
v_gene: TRBV11-3; d_gene: -; CDR3aa: CASSSPRRMYEQYF
v_gene: TRBV4-1; d_gene: TRBD2; CDR3aa: CASSQDLGTSGRGETQYF
v_gene: TRBV5-1; d_gene: TRBD1; CDR3aa: CASSGGGLNTEAFF
v_gene: TRBV6-1; d_gene: -; CDR3aa: CASSRTVSTHEQYF
v_gene: TRBV6-1; d_gene: TRBD1; CDR3aa: CASRGDRTNTGELFF
v_gene: TRBV28; d_gene: -; CDR3aa: CASSLSTGYYEQYF
v_gene: TRBV12-3/TRBV12-4; d_gene: TRBD2; CDR3aa: CASSQVAGGPGEQYF
v_gene: TRBV2; d_gene: -; CDR3aa: CAERGPDTQYF
v_gene: TRBV6-2/TRBV6-3; d_gene: -; CDR3aa: CASSPGQNTDTQYF
v_gene: TRBV6-2/TRBV6-3; d_gene: -; CDR3aa: CASSYPTRGETQYF
v_gene: TRBV12-3/TRBV12-4; d_gene: -; CDR3aa: CASSPSNEQFF
v_gene: TRBV7-9; d_gene: TRBD1; CDR3aa: CASSLGDRVGDEQFF
v_gene: TRBV5-1; d_gene: -; CDR3aa: CASSLGVQGREQFF
v_gene: TRBV12-3/TRBV12-4; d_gene: TRBD1; CDR3aa: CASSTVQGNQPQHF
v_gene: TRBV12-3/TRBV12-4; d_gene: -; CDR3aa: CASIPTPSLSTEAFF
v_gene: TRBV9; d_gene: -; CDR3aa: CASSVVPRRAEVFF